The T cell receptor beta chain under discussion was sequenced for a study of T cells in Graves' hyperthyroidism and ophthalmopathy. Stable disease denoted Graves' hyperthyroidism without ophthalmopathy progression within 18 months. Each diagnosis was grounded in clinical symptoms, serum thyroxine and TRAb, thyroid ultrasound, and orbital computed tomography. Overall study results and limits: A 13 V-J model separated ophthalmopathy from stable hyperthyroidism. Blood shared most expanded thyroid clonotypes above 0.001.

Amplified regions were TCR beta CDR3 sequences from RNA transcripts. Researchers ran a first-round RT-PCR on the TCR CDR3 using the HTBI primer set. TCRdb re-derived calls from the multiplex PCR reads in MiXCR, one entry per CDR3 protein. Counted here are around 440,000 distinct CDR3 sequences, around 16% occurring once; the ten biggest clones make up 13% to 15%. V gave up 5 bases and J gave up 7 bases; unmatched junction bases: 7. This CDR3 is built from 13 residues. The germline V gene encodes CDR1 DFQATT and CDR2 SNEGSKA (reference sequence). The sample holds many counts of this clonotype. Its antigen is not identified.

The sequenced sample was blood. The clonotype was recovered from a woman aged 18-30 years with Graves' hyperthyroidism. The V and J genes are TRBV20-1 and TRBJ2-5; 10 bases fit TRBD2. Here the CDR3 DNA reads TGCAGTGCTCTAGCGGGAGCGGTCCCGACCCAGTACTTC. This translates into CSALAGAVPTQYF.